This entry is about one T cell receptor (beta chain). Its specificity is not known. The CDR3 covers 11 residues. The V end lost 3 bases, the J end lost 5 bases, and 3 bases lay between the germline ends. Per germline, CDR1 LNHNV and CDR2 YYDKDF (reference sequence). The sample is drawn from a study of siplizumab effects on memory and regulatory T cells. Overall study findings and caveats: Just a small share of alloreactive clones was traced back to unstimulated subsets. Suppression by proliferating Tregs derived from siplizumab cultures was not verified.

Data came from immunoSEQ multiplex PCR; TCRdb stores just in-frame clones and leaves some out. Of roughly 92,000 clones detected, just under 95% appear once; the ten largest clones hold about 1.2%. Input material: non-Treg CD4+ T cells sorted from blood. This chain links TRBV15 with TRBJ2-3; no clear D. The source is a human donor in good health. CDR3 loop: CATSSRDTQYF. The CDR3 bases are TGTGCCACCAGCAGTCGAGATACGCAGTATTTT.